This section outlines one TCR beta chain sequence together with its context. The data were produced by immunoSEQ multiplex PCR, yet TCRdb's version contains in-frame clones alone and is incomplete. The repertoire holds 20,000 to 25,000 clones, with 77% as singletons. The data are from a study of ipilimumab plus nivolumab after autologous stem cell transplantation. Across the whole study: Median doses per patient: roughly five ipilimumab, 8 or 9 nivolumab. The DLBCL cohort had primary refractory and relapsed disease, with 18-month progression-free survival of about 82% and 31%.

Ipilimumab, 1 mg/kg, started 14 to 28 days after autologous transplant. Trimming removed 2 bases at V and 7 bases at J, with 11 bases between. CDR3 length: 14 amino acids. Germline values: CDR1 MNHEY, CDR2 SVGAGI. This chain connects TRBV6-5 to TRBJ2-2; maybe TRBD1 (6 bases). The sample consisted of PBMCs, taken in a trial of ipilimumab plus nivolumab as post-transplant consolidation. The origin of this receptor is a male donor with diffuse large B-cell lymphoma. The CDR3 is CASSYATGGGELFF. The CDR3 bases are TGTGCCAGCAGTTACGCGACAGGCGGCGGGGAGCTGTTTTTT.